These T cell receptor beta chains were read from a single sample in a study of OX40 agonist ivuxolimab in advanced cancers. TCRdb keeps only in-frame clones here, not all; method: immunoSEQ multiplex PCR. The table shows around 69,000 clones, with 85% occurring only once. This sample comprised CD4+ or CD8+ T cells sorted from blood, obtained in a trial of the OX40 agonist ivuxolimab. These receptors all stem from an adult with an advanced solid tumor such as melanoma, head and neck, liver or kidney cancer. Both conserved end residues are part of each CDR3. A D gene is named only where the DNA matches it firmly. Clone size is stated in some rows and not others, as once, few, many or a class when expanded.

TRBV28	-	TRBJ1-2	few	TGTGCCAGCAGTTTACCCCGCTGGGGCTACACCTTC	CASSLPRWGYTF
TRBV6-5	-	TRBJ1-3	few	TGTGCCAGCAGTTACCGGCAACCTGGAAACACCATATATTTT	CASSYRQPGNTIYF
TRBV7-2	TRBD2	TRBJ2-5	-	TGTGCCAGCAGCTTACAAGCGGGGGGCTCGGAGACCCAGTACTTC	CASSLQAGGSETQYF
TRBV19	-	TRBJ1-6	-	TGTGCCAGTAGTAAGCCCTCTGCCAACTCGGGTAATTCACCCCTCCACTTT	CASSKPSANSGNSPLHF
TRBV30	TRBD1	TRBJ2-2	-	TGTGCCCACACACGACAGGGTGGGACCGGGGAGCTGTTTTTT	CAHTRQGGTGELFF
TRBV19	-	TRBJ1-2	few	TGTGCCAGTAGTCCCCAGGTGAGCTATGGCTACACCTTC	CASSPQVSYGYTF
TRBV11-2	-	TRBJ2-1	-	TGTGCCAGCAGCTTAGATAGAGGTGAGCAGTTCTTC	CASSLDRGEQFF
TRBV25-1	-	TRBJ1-2	few	TGTGCCAGCAGTGAATCTGGCTACTATGGCTACACCTTC	CASSESGYYGYTF
TRBV6-4	TRBD2	TRBJ2-1	-	TGTGCCAGCAGTCCTGTTTTGTACAGCGGGAGCTCCTACAATGAGCAGTTCTTC	CASSPVLYSGSSYNEQFF
TRBV5-6	-	TRBJ1-2	-	TGTGCCAGCAGCTTACCCCACACCACCTTGACTGGGGGCTACACCTTC	CASSLPHTTLTGGYTF
TRBV5-4	TRBD1	TRBJ2-5	-	TGTGCCAGCAGCCCCCAAGACAGGGTGGAAGAGACCCAGTACTTC	CASSPQDRVEETQYF
TRBV7-3	-	TRBJ1-2	-	TGTGCCAGCAGCTCTACGGCACAGAACTATGGCTACACCTTC	CASSSTAQNYGYTF
TRBV9	-	TRBJ1-6	-	TGTGCCAGCAGCGGGGGCGGTGTGGGGGCTTCACCCCTCCACTTT	CASSGGGVGASPLHF
TRBV4-3	-	TRBJ1-2	-	TGCGCCAGCAACGCCGGGACATCCAAGGCCGATGGCTACACCTTC	CASNAGTSKADGYTF
TRBV21-1	-	TRBJ2-7	-	TGTGCCAGCAGAGAGGACACGGACTACGAGCAGTACTTC	CASREDTDYEQYF
TRBV11-2	-	TRBJ1-3	-	TGTGCCAGCAGCTTAGATAAGGCCAACACCATATATTTT	CASSLDKANTIYF
TRBV10-3	-	TRBJ2-7	-	TGTGCCATCAGTGAGAACTACGAGCAGTACTTC	CAISENYEQYF
TRBV7-2	-	TRBJ1-5	-	TGTGCCAGCAGCTTAGTCAGGGATCAGCCCCAGCATTTT	CASSLVRDQPQHF
TRBV11-2	TRBD1	TRBJ2-6	-	TGTGCCATCCGGGATTACAGGGGGATTCCTGGGGCCAACGTCCTGACTTTC	CAIRDYRGIPGANVLTF
TRBV5-5	TRBD2	TRBJ2-2	-	TGCGCCAGCAGCAGCGGGAGGGTCCGGGTCACGACGAACACCGGGGAGCTGTTTTTT	CASSSGRVRVTTNTGELFF
TRBV7-9	-	TRBJ1-2	-	TGTGCCAGCACCTACAGGGTGGGAGGTATCTCGAACTATGGCTACACCTTC	CASTYRVGGISNYGYTF
TRBV11-3	-	TRBJ1-1	-	TGTGCCAGCAGCTTAGGTCATGGGGATGTGAACACTGAAGCTTTCTTT	CASSLGHGDVNTEAFF
TRBV29-1	TRBD1	TRBJ2-7	-	TGCAGCGTTGAAGAAGGGGGCAACGAGCAGTACTTC	CSVEEGGNEQYF
TRBV5-1	-	TRBJ1-3	-	TGCGCCAGCAGCTTTAACTCTGGAAACACCATATATTTT	CASSFNSGNTIYF
TRBV6-4	TRBD2	TRBJ2-2	-	TGTGCCAGCAGGGCGGGAGTAAACACCGGGGAGCTGTTTTTT	CASRAGVNTGELFF
TRBV29-1	-	TRBJ1-1	-	TGCAGCGCCGGACATGGTGAGAGCACTGAAGCTTTCTTT	CSAGHGESTEAFF
TRBV7-3	-	TRBJ1-1	-	TGTGCCAGCAGCTTAGGTGGAAGGGCTTTCTTT	CASSLGGRAFF
TRBV6-4	TRBD2	TRBJ2-1	-	TGTGCCAGCAGTGACCGGACTAGCAATGAGCAGTTCTTC	CASSDRTSNEQFF
TRBV7-2	-	TRBJ2-3	few	TGTGCCAGCAGCTCCCGACTACCCACAGATACGCAGTATTTT	CASSSRLPTDTQYF
TRBV19	-	TRBJ1-1	few	TGTGCCACCCGACAGTCCCGGGTGGACACTGAAGCTTTCTTT	CATRQSRVDTEAFF
TRBV18	-	TRBJ1-2	-	TGTGCCAGCTCACCAAGGGGGGGCGCCCCAAATGACTATGGCTACACCTTC	CASSPRGGAPNDYGYTF
TRBV6-1	-	TRBJ2-3	-	TGTGCCAGCAGTGAAGCCACAGCGTCTAGCACAGATACGCAGTATTTT	CASSEATASSTDTQYF
TRBV5-6	-	TRBJ2-1	-	TGTGCCAGCACCCGGGTGGGGAGCTCCTACAATGAGCAGTTCTTC	CASTRVGSSYNEQFF
TRBV5-1	-	TRBJ2-1	-	TGCGCCAGCAGCTTGGCCATTGCAGTAAATGAGCAGTTCTTC	CASSLAIAVNEQFF
TRBV2	-	TRBJ1-1	-	TGTGCCAGCAGCTCGGGGACTGAAGCTTTCTTT	CASSSGTEAFF
TRBV18	-	TRBJ1-1	-	TGTGCCAGCTCACCACTGGACAAGGGCACTGAAGCTTTCTTT	CASSPLDKGTEAFF
TRBV5-1	TRBD2	TRBJ2-2	once	TGCGCCAGCAGCTTGGGGGGACTAGGCCCCGGGGAGCTGTTTTTT	CASSLGGLGPGELFF
TRBV13	-	TRBJ1-5	-	TGTGCCAGCAGCTTTACGGGGGGGACCAGCAATCAGCCCCAGCATTTT	CASSFTGGTSNQPQHF
TRBV7-3	-	TRBJ2-1	-	TGTGCCAGCAGCGGGTCGTCAAGGGGCCAGGTCAATGAGCAGTTCTTC	CASSGSSRGQVNEQFF
TRBV29-1	TRBD1	TRBJ2-1	-	TGCAGCGTTCCGGGACAGACATCAAATGAGCAGTTCTTC	CSVPGQTSNEQFF
TRBV6-5	-	TRBJ2-7	-	TGTGCCAGCAGCCCGGACAGCTCCTACGAGCAGTACTTC	CASSPDSSYEQYF
TRBV6-5	TRBD1	TRBJ2-7	-	TGTGCCAGCAGTAGACAGGGGCGGGAGCAGTACTTC	CASSRQGREQYF